The sequence of this T cell receptor (beta chain) was determined in a study of blood T cell repertoires in COVID-19. Germline loops: CDR1 LNHDA, CDR2 SQIVND (reference sequence). CDR3 size: 12 residues. Trimming took 7 bases from V and 1 from J, leaving 4 bases between them. Generated by immunoSEQ multiplex PCR, the TCRdb table keeps only in-frame clones and is missing some. Here the sample spans 150,000 to 200,000 clones, nearly 90% being singletons. This TCR came from a man aged 50 to 60 with acute or convalescent COVID-19. The V and J genes are TRBV19 and TRBJ2-2; no clear D gene. Sequences were obtained from peripheral blood. As DNA, the CDR3 is TGTGCCAGTACCAGGAACACCGGGGAGCTGTTTTTT. This gives the protein CASTRNTGELFF. The entire variable domain, with the rest obtained from reference TRBV19 and TRBJ2-2, is as follows: DGGITQSPKYLFRKEGQNVTLSCEQNLNHDAMYWYRQDPGQGLRLIYYSQIVNDFQKGDIAEGYSVSREKKESFPLTVTSAQKNPTAFYLCASTRNTGELFFGEGSRLTVL.